This T cell receptor beta chain was sequenced during a study of regulatory T cells in long-lasting Graves disease. Study findings and constraints: Preferential use of TRBV28, TRBJ1-2 and TRBJ2-5 was seen in persistent disease.

The germline V gene has CDR1 MDHEN and CDR2 SYDVKM. V lost 8 bases, J lost 4 bases, and 5 bases stayed unmatched. The CDR3 runs 14 residues. This clonotype came up many times. Antigen unknown. Time point reported: persistent/refractory GD, antithyroid drugs over 5 years with positive TRAb. Preparation of the TCR library used RNA extracted from PBMCs. Building of the TCR beta libraries involved iRepertoire HTBI primers and Arm-PCR of CDR3 regions. Authors' processing steps: Identified segments across samples numbered approximately 60 TRBV and over 13 TRBJ. TCRdb passed the multiplex PCR reads through MiXCR, listing each CDR3 protein once. TCRdb, not the original authors, processed these V and J calls. Of under 500,000 distinct CDR3 sequences detected, roughly 20% appear once; the ten largest clones hold over 7.5%.

The sequences come from peripheral blood mononuclear cells (PBMCs), collected when the disease was refractory, from a patient treated with antithyroid drugs. This sequence joins TRBV28 and TRBJ1-5; 10 bases fit TRBD1. The clonotype comes from a female donor with Graves disease. DNA for the CDR3: TGTGCCAGCTACGGGACAGGGGAAAATCAGCCCCAGCATTTT. Protein: CASYGTGENQPQHF.